This T cell receptor beta chain was profiled in a study of T cell responses to AZD1222 COVID-19 vaccine. The CDR3 loop spans 15 amino acids. Trimming stripped 2 bases from V and 2 bases from J, with 13 bases between. Germline-derived CDR1 and CDR2 are MNHNS and SASEGT. Profiled with immunoSEQ multiplex PCR; TCRdb holds only in-frame clones, not every one. The sample holds some 130,000 clones; around 92% are singletons and the top ten take under 2%. The chain uses TRBV6-1 and TRBJ2-7; D remains ambiguous. The specimen comprised peripheral blood, sampled 28 days after the second AZD1222 dose. This sequence was found in an adult who received the AZD1222 COVID-19 vaccine. The CDR3 DNA sequence: TGTGCCAGCAGTGAATCTCGAGGTACCGCCTACGAGCAGTACTTC. Translation: CASSESRGTAYEQYF.